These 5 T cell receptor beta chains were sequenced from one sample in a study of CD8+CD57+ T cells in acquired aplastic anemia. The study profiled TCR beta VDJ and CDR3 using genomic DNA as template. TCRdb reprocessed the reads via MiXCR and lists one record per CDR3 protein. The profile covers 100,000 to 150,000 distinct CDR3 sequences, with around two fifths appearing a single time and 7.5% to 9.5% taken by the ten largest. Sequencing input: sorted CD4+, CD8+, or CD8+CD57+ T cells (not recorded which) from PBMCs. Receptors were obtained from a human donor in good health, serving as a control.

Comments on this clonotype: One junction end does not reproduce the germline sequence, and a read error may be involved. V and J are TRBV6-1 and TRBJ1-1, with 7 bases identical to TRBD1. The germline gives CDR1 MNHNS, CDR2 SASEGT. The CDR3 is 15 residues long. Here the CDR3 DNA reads TGTGCCTGCAGTGTAATAGGGACAGCGAACACTGAAGCTTTCTTT. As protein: CACSVIGTANTEAFF.

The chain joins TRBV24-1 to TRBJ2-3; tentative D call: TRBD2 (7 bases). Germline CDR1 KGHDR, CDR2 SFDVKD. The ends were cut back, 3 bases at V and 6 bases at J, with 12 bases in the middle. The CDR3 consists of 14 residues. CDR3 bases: TGTGCCACCAGTGATGAGGGGGGGCCGGATACGCAGTATTTT. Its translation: CATSDEGGPDTQYF.

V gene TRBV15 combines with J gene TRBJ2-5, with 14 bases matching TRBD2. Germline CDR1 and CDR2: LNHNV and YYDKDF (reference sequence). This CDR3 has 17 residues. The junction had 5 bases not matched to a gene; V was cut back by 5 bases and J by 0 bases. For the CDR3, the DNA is TGTGCCACCAGCTTGGGACTAGCGGGAGCGTACCAAGAGACCCAGTACTTC. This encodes CATSLGLAGAYQETQYF. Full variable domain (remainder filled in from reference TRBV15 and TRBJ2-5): DAMVIQNPRYQVTQFGKPVTLSCSQTLNHNVMYWYQQKSSQAPKLLFHYYDKDFNNEADTPDNFQSRRPNTSFCFLDIRSPGLGDTAMYLCATSLGLAGAYQETQYFGPGTRLLVL.

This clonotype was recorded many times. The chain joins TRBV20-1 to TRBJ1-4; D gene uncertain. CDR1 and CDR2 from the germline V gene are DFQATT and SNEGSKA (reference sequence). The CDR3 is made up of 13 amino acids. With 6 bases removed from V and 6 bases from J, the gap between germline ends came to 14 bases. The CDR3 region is CSASWGGDEKLFF. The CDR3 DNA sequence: TGCAGTGCCAGTTGGGGAGGAGATGAAAAACTGTTTTTT.

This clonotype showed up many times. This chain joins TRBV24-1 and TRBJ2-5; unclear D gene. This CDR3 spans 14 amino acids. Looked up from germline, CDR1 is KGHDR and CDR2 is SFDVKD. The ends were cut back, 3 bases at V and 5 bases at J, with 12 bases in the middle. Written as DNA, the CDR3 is TGTGCCACCAGTGATAGTGTCGTAGGGGAGACCCAGTACTTC. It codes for CATSDSVVGETQYF.